The sequence of this T cell receptor beta chain was determined in a study of radiation and T cells in renal cell carcinoma. Findings and limits, study-wide: In blood, top tumor clones expanded by 2 weeks, shrinking by 4.

About this clone itself: Antigen specificity is unknown.

The time point is: blood 4 weeks post-SBRT, at nephrectomy. Specified treatment: 15 Gy SBRT to primary tumor, nephrectomy 4 weeks later. Nephrectomy followed 15 Gy stereotactic body radiation by 4 weeks. The data were produced by immunoSEQ multiplex PCR, yet TCRdb's version contains in-frame clones alone and is incomplete. The repertoire includes some 64,000 clones, around three quarters of them detected once, and roughly 6.8% sits in the top ten. Germline V gene lookup returns CDR1 SGHTA and CDR2 FQGTGA. The CDR3 is 15 amino acids. V lost 4 bases, J lost 4 bases, and 9 bases stayed unmatched. The source of this sequence is a man in his 60s with renal cell carcinoma. Source: blood, taken from a patient whose treatment included radiotherapy and nephrectomy. V is TRBV7-3 and J is TRBJ1-1, with 7 bases lining up with TRBD1. Here the CDR3 DNA reads TGTGCCAGCAGCTCCAAACAGGGGTTTTTCACTGAAGCTTTCTTT. It encodes CASSSKQGFFTEAFF.